This passage covers 11 T cell receptor beta chains from one sample sequenced in a study of blood T cell repertoires in COVID-19. Method: immunoSEQ multiplex PCR; TCRdb's copy keeps in-frame clones and lacks some. The data show 250,000 to 350,000 clones, approximately 86% seen once. Sequenced material: peripheral blood. The origin of the receptors is a woman in her forties or fifties who had recovered from COVID-19.

This clone was observed a few times. The chain combines TRBV9 with TRBJ1-3; D is ambiguous. CDR3 length: 16 residues. V lost 0 bases and J lost 0, with 10 bases in between. CDR1 is SGDLS and CDR2 is YYNGEE in the germline V gene. This chain's CDR3 is CASSVGGRNSGNTIYF. The CDR3 region has the DNA TGTGCCAGCAGCGTAGGAGGTAGGAACTCTGGAAACACCATATATTTT.

The V gene is TRBV7-2, the J gene TRBJ2-4; TRBD2 matches at 8 bases. Germline assignment: CDR1 SGHTA and CDR2 FQGNSA. The CDR3 totals 16 residues. V lost 1 base and J lost 12; bases outside the gene matches: 14. The CDR3 here is CASSLVSAGEVNDQYF. CDR3 DNA sequence: TGTGCCAGCAGCTTAGTGTCAGCGGGAGAAGTAAACGATCAGTACTTC.

This chain connects TRBV25-1 to TRBJ2-2; a possible D gene is TRBD1 (6 bases). This CDR3 region has 18 residues. From germline, CDR1 is MGHDK and CDR2 SYGVNS. Between the trimmed V and J ends, which lost 3 bases and 3 bases, there was a span of 20 bases. CDR3 sequence (DNA): TGTGCCAGCAGTGACCGGACTCAACAGGGAAGATACACCGGGGAGCTGTTTTTT. This codes for CASSDRTQQGRYTGELFF.

V and J are TRBV5-1 and TRBJ1-4; D unclear. The CDR3 consists of 14 residues. Looked up from germline, CDR1 is SGHRS and CDR2 is YFSETQ. Between the trimmed V and J ends, which lost 1 base and 7 bases, there was a span of 11 bases. CDR3 sequence reads: CASSLMPRGEKLFF. The CDR3 DNA sequence: TGCGCCAGCAGCTTGATGCCCCGGGGTGAAAAACTGTTTTTT.

The sample holds one count of this clone. V usage is TRBV6-2 or TRBV6-3 and J usage is TRBJ2-4; D is ambiguous. Germline V gene sequence: CDR1 MNHEY, CDR2 SVGEGT. The CDR3 sequence is 12 residues long. Trimming stripped 2 bases from V and 8 bases from J, with 7 bases between. This CDR3 reads CASSYPPDIQYF. The CDR3 bases are TGTGCCAGCAGTTACCCGCCGGACATTCAGTACTTC.

The genes are TRBV7-9 and TRBJ2-7, with 11 bases lining up with TRBD2. The CDR3 contains 14 residues. The V and J ends lost 4 bases and 3 bases, in that order; junction bases with no gene match: 2. Looked up from germline, CDR1 is SEHNR and CDR2 is FQNEAQ (reference sequence). CDR3 in DNA: TGTGCCAGCAGCTCGGGACTAGCGGTCTACGAGCAGTACTTC. Its translation: CASSSGLAVYEQYF.

The genes are TRBV5-1 and TRBJ1-1; D is perhaps TRBD1 (5 bases). CDR3 length: 14 residues. Trimming took 5 bases from V and 4 from J, leaving 15 bases between them. Germline CDR1 reads SGHRS; CDR2 reads YFSETQ. The CDR3 loop is CASRGRRDGTEAFF. The CDR3, as DNA: TGCGCCAGCAGGGGTCGGAGGGACGGCACTGAAGCTTTCTTT.

The chain carries TRBV11-2 and TRBJ1-6; D might be TRBD1 (5 bases). The CDR3 covers 14 residues. Trimming cost V 1 base and J 8 bases, with 9 bases left between them. CDR1 and CDR2 (germline): SGHAT, FQNNGV. The CDR3 nucleotides are TGTGCCAGCAGCTTAGGGCAGGGATATTCACCCCTCCACTTT. Its protein is CASSLGQGYSPLHF.

V usage is TRBV27 and J usage is TRBJ1-5; D may be TRBD1 (6 bases). CDR3 length equals 14 residues. V was clipped by 6 bases and J by 2 bases, with 11 bases between them. CDR1 is MNHEY, CDR2 SMNVEV, per germline (reference sequence). The CDR3 spells CASSPWTGNQPQHF. The CDR3, as DNA: TGTGCCAGCAGCCCTTGGACAGGCAATCAGCCCCAGCATTTT.

V usage is TRBV5-1 and J usage is TRBJ1-2; D might be TRBD1 (6 bases). The CDR3 is 11 residues long. Germline V gene sequence: CDR1 SGHRS, CDR2 YFSETQ. V was pared by 5 bases and J by 10 bases, with 12 bases between. This chain's CDR3 is CASSSGVVYTF. The CDR3 region has the DNA TGCGCCAGCAGTTCAGGGGTAGTCTACACCTTC. Using reference TRBV5-1 and TRBJ1-2 for the parts outside the CDR3, the full variable domain is KAGVTQTPRYLIKTRGQQVTLSCSPISGHRSVSWYQQTPGQGLQFLFEYFSETQRNKGNFPGRFSGRQFSNSRSEMNVSTLELGDSALYLCASSSGVVYTFGSGTRLTVV.

Note on this clone: The identical CDR3 is also encoded by other nucleotide sequences in the sample. The rearrangement links TRBV3-1 (or the pseudogene TRBV3-2) to TRBJ1-2, with TRBD1 matching 8 bases. The junction had 10 bases not matched to a gene; V was cut back by 4 bases and J by 3 bases. The CDR3 consists of 16 residues. In germline, CDR1 is LGHDT, CDR2 YNNKEL (reference sequence). The CDR3, as DNA: TGTGCCAGCAGCCGGGGACAGGCTTTTTTGTACTATGGCTACACCTTC. Its protein is CASSRGQAFLYYGYTF.